This T cell receptor (beta chain) was sequenced in a study of shared clonotypes between healthy human individuals (dated by TCRdb to the early 2020s). In the study overall: The cohort included three men and a couple of women between 18 and 49 years of age. For each donor, CD4 naive and CD4 memory were each run on three plates, CD8 naive on two plates, and CD8 memory on one plate. To estimate repertoire size and how much clonotype sharing occurs between individuals, the study deeply sequenced the blood TCR repertoires of five healthy adults. Libraries were prepared and TCR repertoires were sequenced by different laboratories using diverse techniques, in order to increase sequencing depth and limit assay-specific biases. Leukapheresis yielded between about 0.8 and 9.5 billion PBMCs per donor.

Using the deep immunoSEQ assay, TCR CDR3 regions were amplified from genomic DNA by multiplex PCR. Extracted genomic DNA from each cell subset was distributed evenly across all wells of several immunoSEQ 96-well plates, and each plate was treated as a replicate. For sorted subsets, about 200 ng genomic DNA, equal to some 30,000 T cell genomes, was loaded into each replicate PCR. Purified libraries were quantified with a Qubit 3.0 fluorometer, sized on a Bioanalyzer 2100, and re-quantified with the KAPA Library Quantification kit. A separate single-read 150-cycle Illumina NextSeq 550 flow cell was used to sequence each immunoSEQ 96-well plate. Per the source publication's procedure: Because the immunoSEQ output included only junctional sequences and no quality scores, the filtering could not be the same as the filtering used for full-length reads. To assign V/J genes and CDR3, sequences were annotated against IMGT germline references using PyIR, a Python wrapper for IgBLAST v1.9. Reads with weak V/J assignments (E-value above 1e-6), missing CDR3, stop codons, out-of-frame junctions, or ambiguous translated residues were removed. V3J clonotypes were defined as sequences sharing the same inferred V gene, J gene, and CDR3 amino acid sequence. Percentage overlap between repertoires was computed as shared unique clonotypes divided by the size of the smaller repertoire. Three approaches were used to assess repertoire richness: RTK rarefaction, the Chao1 estimator, and Recon v2.1 estimates of unobserved clonotypes. Generation probabilities were computed with OLGA for all TCRbeta clonotypes obtained by the gDNA method from several donors. The table was pulled from immuneACCESS by TCRdb, which kept in-frame rearrangements only. Such tables lose some clones; where checked, under half of the loss comes from unresolved V genes, and the rest has no known cause. Clone size and V and J calls were adopted from that table, with D and trimming inferred from the DNA. In this sample the table shows 2.3 million or so clones, 90% to 95% of which occur a single time. Clones ranked in the top ten supply 0.39% of the sample.

Donors were healthy HIV-negative adults with no recently reported acute infections or vaccinations. Every donor was a Caucasian adult residing in Nashville, Tennessee, USA. Magnetic negative selection was used to enrich CD4+ T cells, after which naive cells were positively selected on CD45RA and the negative fraction became the memory subset. Blood was collected by leukapheresis, and PBMCs were isolated by Ficoll-Histopaque density gradient centrifugation and then cryopreserved in liquid nitrogen vapor phase. Analytical flow cytometry was used to check the purity and quantity of each magnetically sorted T cell population. From each sorted fraction, genomic DNA was isolated and quantified by UV absorbance on a Nanodrop 2000c. Including cysteine and phenylalanine, the CDR3 has 14 amino acids. Only the CDR3 portion is preserved as DNA: 42 bases, with reading frame beginning at the first base. CDR1 is given as SQVTM and CDR2 as ANQGSEA, both from the germline V gene. V is cut back by 5 bases and J by 4 bases, with 6 bases in the junction unmatched.

In regard to this clone: The antigen this receptor binds is unknown. No much larger clone is present one base from it, and per-base qualities are unavailable. The same CDR3 is also encoded by other DNA sequences in this sample.

Points the paper makes about the study in general: The small number of donors limited the genetic and exposure-history diversity represented. Roughly 5% of naive CD4, around 3.6% of naive CD8, 2.3% of memory CD4, and about 0.4% of memory CD8 clonotypes were shared across a few donors. Compared with non-shared clonotypes, the clonotypes found in all four sorted-subset donors had higher generation probabilities. Larger estimated clonotype richness was generally found for naive subsets than for memory subsets. Incomplete sequencing was indicated by rarefaction of sorted-subset datasets, despite the large sequencing depth. Sampling was limited to blood, and TCR repertoires in tissue likely differ from TCR repertoires in blood. Pairwise subsampling indicated that sequencing depth was expected to affect the degree of clonotype sharing among donors.

The chain is assembled from TRBV29-1 and TRBJ2-1, with 9 bases in between that match TRBD2. The sequence was obtained from a man younger than 35 in good health. Some clones in this sample may be carry-over from other donors' samples. Material for sequencing was naive CD4+ T cells from PBMCs. This specimen's cell subset or site label, per the study, means: CD45RA+ positively selected. CDR3 protein: CSVPTSGSYNEQFF. In nucleotides, the sequence is TGCAGCGTTCCGACTAGCGGCTCTTACAATGAGCAGTTCTTC.